The entry below describes one TCR beta chain. This receptor's antigen is unknown. Per-base quality was not reported, and no clone a single base away is much larger than it. This entry is derived from a study of cytomegalovirus exposure and HLA in healthy donors (dated by TCRdb to the late 2010s). Describing the broader study: An earlier analysis of some 600 of the donors reported 276 Gb of sequence data and roughly 120 million unique TCR beta sequences obtained from roughly 180 million T cells. About 320 gigabases of sequencing data and tens of millions of unique TCR sequences were included in an early release covering several hundred HLA-typed donors. A later analysis re-analyzed previously published TCR beta repertoires from 650 to 800 donors and added high-resolution HLA genotyping to study TCR occurrence patterns. Because of strong linkage in the cohort, a few DR-DQ haplotypes were treated as single units for association and clustering. High-throughput TCR immunosequencing, statistical association of individual TCRs with disease status, and machine learning were combined to predict cytomegalovirus infection status. A later genetic analysis took genome-wide SNP genotypes for about three fifths of the roughly 670 donors and used that subset as a discovery cohort. Donor age, sex, ethnicity and CMV serostatus were compiled together with the repertoire data. The T cell repertoires of some 670 subjects were profiled by immunosequencing and related to cytomegalovirus serostatus. Among roughly 370 genotyped donors of the cohort, an average of approximately 230,000 unique TCR beta nucleotide sequences were sequenced per donor, roughly 20% of them non-productive. Rather than using new phenotypic data, the later analysis identified candidate immune exposures from TCR beta sequences and from how often those sequences occurred across donors. HLA typing included class I and class II loci at four-digit resolution. To decide whether each TCR beta V gene segment behaved as functional or pseudogenic, an earlier analysis of fewer than 750 of the donors relied on high-throughput TCR beta sequencing. Every discovery cohort repertoire had been produced on one sequencing platform. Typing coverage varied by locus: roughly 629-640 donors for A, B, C, DRB1 and DQB1; more than 500 for DQA1; over 600 for DPA1; 400 to 480 for DPB1. Of the approximately 400 genotyped donors, 65% to 90% fell in the genetic ancestry cluster associated with self-reported Caucasian donors. The study aimed to test whether signatures of past pathogen exposure could be identified by cataloging public T cell receptors. A separate validation cohort of some 130 different subjects was used in addition to the roughly 670-subject first cohort. Study-wide findings and limitations: Most TCR sequences were seen in very few donors, while some public TCRs were found in many individuals. Several of the top co-occurrence clusters appeared to be linked to parvovirus B19, influenza, CMV and Epstein-Barr virus, according to a later analysis. A few of the identified cytomegalovirus-associated TCR beta chains were confirmed in vitro to be specific for cytomegalovirus antigens. Because some donors lacked HLA typing at each locus, the association tests relied only on the typed subset. Because counts were too low, seventeen rarely observed V segments, including chromosome 9 orphons, were excluded from the earlier analysis of several hundred of the donors. The study gave a list of about 160 TCR beta chains associated with cytomegalovirus. According to a later genetic analysis, donors in an Asian-associated ancestry cluster had fewer N-insertions in productive TCRs than the approximately 700-donor mean. A group of highly shared sequence variants was considered likely to be a technical artifact of the sequencing pipeline. Specific HLA alleles were associated with over 15,000 TCR beta sequences at a false discovery rate of 0.05 in a later analysis. In a later analysis, TCR association rates were found to vary across HLA loci, with the most associated TCRs seen for DRB1 alleles and the fewest for HLA-C alleles. In a later analysis, HLA-associated TCR beta chains were found to be more clonally expanded and to have lower generation probabilities than equally common non-associated chains. In a later analysis, most CMV-associated TCR beta chains were found to appear HLA-restricted, with HLA associations seemingly driven largely by CMV exposure. Linkage disequilibrium might explain the correlated functional status among segregating V segments, but an unknown experimental factor could not be excluded. Immune exposure information for the cohort was limited to CMV serostatus. V-gene and J-gene trimming of TCR beta chains was associated with a missense DCLRE1C variant in a later genetic analysis, and the association was replicated in an independent cohort. It was suggested by the authors that the approach could potentially be generalized to other disease states and immunological phenotypes. In both the original and validation cohorts, the classifier was reported to diagnose cytomegalovirus status with high specificity and sensitivity. Strong co-occurrence of HLA alleles, especially DR and DQ, made assigning TCR associations to individual alleles difficult. Sequencing depth was assumed to be roughly uniform across donors in the presence/absence analyses, though that assumption may not hold. A further reported finding was that TCR beta sequences accurately predicted the HLA-A and HLA-B alleles for most subjects in the first cohort. The cohort was sequenced for TCR beta chains only, and without alpha or paired-chain data the features that could be detected were limited. An earlier analysis of several hundred of the donors showed that most TCR beta V segments appeared in productive rearrangements either about 87% or about 30% of the time, which broadly matched IMGT annotations.

The cohort consisted of some 670 healthy bone marrow donors. Cohort members were all nominally healthy when sampled, although unrecorded immune exposures were likely present. The donor tested CMV seronegative and was one of the 352 seronegative cohort members. Every donor gave a peripheral blood sample, and the peripheral blood mononuclear cells from that sample were used for TCR beta sequencing. The Qiagen DNeasy Blood Extraction Kit was used to extract genomic DNA from the blood cell samples. Library creation used the immunoSEQ multiplex PCR assay. The multiplex PCR relied on a mix of 60 forward primers for TCR Vbeta segments and 13 reverse primers for TCR Jbeta segments. Amplification of the CDR3 region of rearranged TCR beta genes was performed with a multiplex PCR assay on genomic DNA. On the Illumina HiSeq System, the amplified TCR beta libraries were sequenced as 87-base-pair reads. The authors processed their data as follows. A later analysis tallied 75 million to 95 million unique TCR beta chains across the 640 or so repertoires, and around 12 million of those chains were shared by two or more donors. Raw reads were error-corrected and collapsed into unique sequences by a nearest-neighbor algorithm in which closely related sequences were merged to remove PCR and sequencing errors. V, D and J gene segments were assigned by aligning CDR3 sequences to IMGT reference sequences. For a sequence to be retained, a match of at least six nucleotides was required to both a V gene segment and a J gene segment. A rearrangement counted as productive if the CDR3 had no stop codons and remained in frame with V and J, and every other rearrangement counted as non-productive. Following IMGT convention, CDR3 was defined as the stretch from the second conserved V-encoded cysteine up to the conserved J-encoded phenylalanine. Sequences without an unambiguous match to a single V gene segment were excluded from the earlier analysis of about 600 of the donors. In an earlier analysis of approximately 560 of the donors, a V segment was called functional when productive rearrangements were above 56.7%, and segregating when the standard deviation between donors exceeded 5%. A statistical classification framework was built to diagnose cytomegalovirus status from the catalog of TCR beta chain sequences. V and J gene assignment, in a later analysis, came from comparing TCR nucleotide sequences with IMGT/GENE-DB human TR gene sequences. A later analysis assigned CDR3 sequences and most-parsimonious VDJ recombination scenarios with the TCRdist pipeline. In a later analysis, each TCR beta chain was defined by its CDR3 amino acid sequence together with its V-gene family, and reads without a unique V-gene family were excluded. As a way to deal with suspected cross-contamination and a sequencing artifact, a later analysis dropped hundreds of nucleotide sequences that were highly shared and had low generation probability. In a later analysis, a clonal expansion index was calculated for each public chain from normalized within-repertoire ranks of inferred template counts. Generation probabilities in a later analysis came from a VDJ recombination model fitted to out-of-frame rearrangements, and those results were checked against IGoR. In a later analysis, TCR-TCR, TCR-HLA and TCR-CMV co-occurrence was scored with hypergeometric tests, and a repertoire-size bias correction was applied to TCR pairs. In a later analysis, false discovery rates were estimated by permuting HLA or CMV assignments 20 times. In a later analysis, co-occurring TCRs were grouped using DBSCAN, and TCRdist sequence similarity was added for clustering within HLA-allele-positive subsets. For co-occurrence clustering, repertoires with fewer than 30,000 or more than 120,000 public chains were excluded, along with five repertoires with anomalous nucleotide sharing. TCRdb mirrors the immuneACCESS table, restricted to in-frame sequences. Some clones are absent from its copies; in checked studies, under half trace to an unresolved V gene, and the reason for the others is unknown. V and J calls and clone size are copied from that table; D and trimming were computed from the DNA. Counted in this sample were approximately 180,000 clones; more than 75% of them appeared once. The ten largest account for about 0.23% of the sample.

This clonotype was obtained from a girl under three years old in good health and CMV-seronegative. The specimen was PBMCs.

The DNA sequence follows: TGTGCCAGCAGCCTACAGGGAAGCGGGGGGCGGGGGAATGAGCAGTTCTTC. The resulting protein is CASSLQGSGGRGNEQFF. This chain joins TRBV7-3 to TRBJ2-1; the central 9 bases match TRBD2. V ends up 5 bases short and J 7 bases short, with an unmatched junction base count of 15. Inclusive of the bounding cysteine and phenylalanine, the CDR3 is 17 residues long. Of the read, only the CDR3 DNA is kept; its 51 bases are in frame from base 1. CDR1 is given as SGHTA and CDR2 as FQGTGA, both from the germline V gene. Where the CDR3 stops, the reference TRBV7-3 and TRBJ2-1 genes take over; the full variable domain is GAGVSQTPSNKVTEKGKYVELRCDPISGHTALYWYRQSLGQGPEFLIYFQGTGAADDSGLPNDRFFAVRPEGSVSTLKIQRTERGDSAVYLCASSLQGSGGRGNEQFFGPGTRLTVL.